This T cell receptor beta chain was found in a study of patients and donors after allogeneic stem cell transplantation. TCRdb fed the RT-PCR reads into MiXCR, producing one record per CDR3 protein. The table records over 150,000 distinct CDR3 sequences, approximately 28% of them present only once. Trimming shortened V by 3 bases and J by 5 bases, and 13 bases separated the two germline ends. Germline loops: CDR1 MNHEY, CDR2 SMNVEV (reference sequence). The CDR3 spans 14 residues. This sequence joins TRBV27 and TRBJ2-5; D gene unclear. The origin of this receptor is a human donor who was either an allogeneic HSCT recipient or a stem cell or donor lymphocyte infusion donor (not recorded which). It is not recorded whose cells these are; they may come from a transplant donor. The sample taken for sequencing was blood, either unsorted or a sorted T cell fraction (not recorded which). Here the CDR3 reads CASSFSGLWETQYF. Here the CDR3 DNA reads TGTGCCAGCAGTTTCTCGGGCCTCTGGGAGACCCAGTACTTC.